Below, 5 T cell receptor beta chains from the same sample are listed, as sequenced in a study of tumor-infiltrating lymphocytes in primary liver carcinoma. Both blood RNA, taken from unsorted whole blood, and germline DNA were extracted. With a constant-region primer, TCR beta cDNA was made from approximately 520 ng of total RNA. Libraries covering TCR beta were generated through three nested multiplex PCR rounds (using a slightly modified ARM-PCR). Each of the first two PCR rounds ran roughly 9 cycles with TRBV1-TRBV30 forward and C-beta reverse primers. TCRdb reanalysed the multiplex PCR reads using MiXCR and keeps one entry per CDR3 protein. The sample has fewer than 250,000 distinct CDR3 sequences, around 60% seen once; the top ten hold around 7.1%. Sequencing input: peripheral blood. These receptors were obtained from a woman aged 60 to 75 with primary liver carcinoma and hepatitis B virus infection.

In its sample, this clonotype was seen once. V gene TRBV7-9 combines with J gene TRBJ2-4, with 11 bases aligning to TRBD2. This CDR3 comprises 18 residues. Germline assignment: CDR1 SEHNR and CDR2 FQNEAQ (reference sequence). The V and J ends lost 1 base and 0 bases, in that order; junction bases with no gene match: 5. The CDR3 here is CASSLGLAGGGAKNIQYF. The CDR3 nucleotides read TGTGCCAGCAGCTTAGGCCTAGCGGGAGGAGGAGCCAAAAACATTCAGTACTTC.

This clonotype showed up just a few times. The rearrangement uses TRBV5-4 and TRBJ2-3; 14 bases line up with TRBD2. V shed 4 bases, J shed 1 base, and the junction held 2 bases outside the gene matches. The CDR3 is 16 amino acids. Germline lookup yields CDR1 SGHNT and CDR2 YYREEE (reference sequence). CDR3: CASSPGLAGGTDTQYF. The CDR3 DNA is TGTGCCAGCAGCCCGGGACTAGCGGGAGGCACAGATACGCAGTATTTT.

V and J are TRBV12-3 or TRBV12-4 and TRBJ1-1, with D possibly being TRBD1 (6 bases). This CDR3 spans 13 amino acids. Trimming stripped 8 bases from V and 5 bases from J, with 15 bases between. The CDR3 sequence: CASDMGAGTEAFF. Here the CDR3 DNA reads TGTGCCAGCGATATGGGGGCGGGAACTGAAGCTTTCTTT.

Points on this clonotype: One junction end disagrees with the germline gene, perhaps due to a read error. This chain links TRBV4-1 with TRBJ2-1; 9 bases align to TRBD1. Germline loops: CDR1 MGHRA, CDR2 YSYEKL. The CDR3 runs to 16 residues. CDR3 coding DNA: TGCGCCAACAGCCAATGGACAGGGGAGGTACGAAATGAGCAGTTCTTC. Its protein is CANSQWTGEVRNEQFF.

This clonotype has a count of ten or more. V gene TRBV6-6 combines with J gene TRBJ1-1, with D possibly TRBD1 on 6 matching bases. The CDR3 loop spans 13 amino acids. Trimming shortened V by 2 bases and J by 6 bases, and 10 bases separated the two germline ends. Germline-derived CDR1 and CDR2 are MNHNY and SVGAGI (reference sequence). The CDR3 DNA reads as TGTGCCAGCAGTTACGGGGGCTTCCCTGAAGCTTTCTTT. Translation gives CASSYGGFPEAFF.